This TCR beta chain was found in a study of Graves' ophthalmopathy and Graves' hyperthyroidism. TCR beta CDR3 amplification used RNA transcripts. First-round RT-PCR employed HTBI primers, with a second-round multiplex PCR after it. TCRdb independently ran MiXCR on the multiplex PCR reads; one entry per CDR3 protein. The sample includes approximately 480,000 distinct CDR3 sequences, approximately 15% of them seen just once. This clonotype showed up many times. Its specificity is not known. Study-wide points: Most expanded clonotypes from thyroid (those above 0.001 frequency) were also found in blood. With a specificity of about 75% and a sensitivity of about 70%, the model predicted ophthalmopathy progression.

This CDR3 region has 14 residues. V lost 4 bases and J lost 2, with 11 bases in between. CDR1 and CDR2 (germline): SNHLY, FYNNEI. Moderately to severely active ophthalmopathy under 3 months, CAS at least 3, NOSPECS at least 4. This clonotype was obtained from a woman in her 30s with Graves' ophthalmopathy. Sequences were obtained from blood. The chain is built from TRBV2 and TRBJ1-2; a possible D gene is TRBD1 (6 bases). The CDR3 region has the DNA TGTGCCAGCAGTGTAAAAGGGACAAACTATGGCTACACCTTC. Translation gives CASSVKGTNYGYTF. The whole variable domain, filled in from reference TRBV2 and TRBJ1-2, reads EPEVTQTPSHQVTQMGQEVILRCVPISNHLYFYWYRQILGQKVEFLVSFYNNEISEKSEIFDDQFSVERPDGSNFTLKIRSTKLEDSAMYFCASSVKGTNYGYTFGSGTRLTVV.